This T cell receptor (beta chain) was recorded in a study of cytomegalovirus exposure and HLA in healthy donors. V lost 0 bases, J lost 10 bases, and 2 bases stayed unmatched. Germline CDR1 is MNHNS and CDR2 is SASEGT. The CDR3 totals 14 residues. PCR employed 60 Vbeta and 13 Jbeta primers. Only in-frame clones appear in the TCRdb table, and some are missing; sequencing was by immunoSEQ multiplex PCR. The sample lists about 140,000 clones, 80% occurring once. This receptor was obtained from a man aged 35-49 years in good health and CMV-seronegative. The sequencing sample was made of PBMCs. The chain uses TRBV6-1 and TRBJ2-1; 11 nucleotides match TRBD2. CDR3 loop: CASSEASGRDEQFF. CDR3 DNA sequence: TGTGCCAGCAGTGAAGCTAGCGGGAGGGACGAGCAGTTCTTC.